The next 19 T cell receptor beta chains were all read from a single sample in a study of post-analysis software for immune sequencing data. Unique molecular identifiers were built into the TCR beta cDNA libraries. Via MiXCR, TCRdb re-called the PCR reads, giving one row per CDR3 protein. The data show hundreds of thousands of distinct CDR3 sequences, with approximately 59% seen just once and approximately 10% held by the top ten. Their cognate antigens are unknown. Overall study results and limits: Patients showed TRBV5-6, TRBV5-1 and TRBV20-1 among 4 or 5 TRBV segments more frequent than in controls.

Sequenced input: blood. The receptors shown here come from a girl aged 2 to 9 with multiple sclerosis.

This clonotype was seen only once. The CDR3 does not close with the conserved phenylalanine or tryptophan, likely indicating a read error. V is TRBV5-1 and J is TRBJ2-1, with a weak D call TRBD1 (5 bases). The CDR3 is made up of 11 amino acids. CDR1 and CDR2 (germline): SGHRS, YFSETQ. V lost 5 bases and J lost 9, with 9 bases in between. CDR3 sequence (DNA): TGCGCCAGCAGGCAGGGCGTTGAGCAGTTCTTA. It codes for CASRQGVEQFL.

The DNA for the CDR3 is TGTGCCAGCAGTTTAGCCTCTTTAAGCGGTTATGGCGAGCAGTACTTC. The encoded protein is CASSLASLSGYGEQYF. V and J are TRBV28 and TRBJ2-7; possible D gene TRBD2, 5 bases. Germline assignment: CDR1 MDHEN and CDR2 SYDVKM. Trimming shortened V by 2 bases and J by 6 bases, and 20 bases separated the two germline ends. The CDR3 spans 16 residues.

This sequence joins TRBV14 and TRBJ2-7; D may be TRBD1 (5 bases). The DNA end lines up better with TRBJ2-5; the J call may be wrong. Germline assignment: CDR1 SGHDN and CDR2 FVKESK. The CDR3 loop spans 13 amino acids. The CDR3 spells CASSEQAAETQYF. The CDR3 bases are TGTGCCAGCAGCGAACAGGCAGCAGAGACCCAGTACTTC.

A word on this clonotype: Its ends do not fully match the called genes, so a read error is possible. The gene calls are TRBV12-3 or TRBV12-4 and TRBJ1-2, with D tentatively TRBD1 (5 bases). The CDR3 contains 16 residues. CDR3 sequence (DNA): TGTGCCGGCAGTTTATCGACCCAGGGTGCTAACTATGGCTACACCTTC. It translates to CAGSLSTQGANYGYTF.

In nucleotides, the CDR3 is TGTGCCAGCAGTTTGGCCAGGGACCCTTTAGGTAATGAGCAGTTCTTC. Encoded protein: CASSLARDPLGNEQFF. This rearrangement joins TRBV28 to TRBJ2-1; D possibly uses TRBD1 or TRBD2 (5 bases each). Germline V gene data show CDR1 as MDHEN and CDR2 as SYDVKM. This CDR3 comprises 16 residues. The ends were cut back, 3 bases at V and 7 bases at J, with 19 bases in the middle.

V usage is TRBV12-3 or TRBV12-4 and J usage is TRBJ2-3, with D hard to call. V gave up 3 bases and J gave up 0 bases, with 10 bases separating them. This CDR3 region has 15 residues. The CDR3 region has the DNA TGTGCCAGCAGTTTTAAGGTCGATAGCACAGATACGCAGTATTTT. It specifies CASSFKVDSTDTQYF.

This clonotype was detected once. The chain links TRBV6-5 to TRBJ1-2, with no clear D. V lost 8 bases, J lost 5 bases, and 12 bases lay in between. Germline CDR1 reads MNHEY; CDR2 reads SVGAGI. The CDR3 extends over 12 amino acids. CDR3 sequence: CASWVGSYGYTF. CDR3 DNA sequence: TGTGCCAGCTGGGTGGGGTCTTATGGCTACACCTTC.

The chain is built from TRBV25-1 and TRBJ2-1; possible D gene TRBD2, 5 bases. V was clipped by 3 bases and J by 6 bases, with 18 bases between them. Germline V gene data show CDR1 as MGHDK and CDR2 as SYGVNS. CDR3 length: 16 residues. The DNA for the CDR3 is TGTGCCAGCAGTGACCCCAAGCCACTAGAGTCCAATGAGCAGTTCTTC. It specifies CASSDPKPLESNEQFF. Using reference TRBV25-1 and TRBJ2-1 for the parts outside the CDR3, the full variable domain is EADIYQTPRYLVIGTGKKITLECSQTMGHDKMYWYQQDPGMELHLIHYSYGVNSTEKGDLSSESTVSRIRTEHFPLTLESARPSHTSQYLCASSDPKPLESNEQFFGPGTRLTVL.

This clonotype turned up a few times. V gene TRBV6-5 combines with J gene TRBJ1-2, with 8 bases identical to TRBD1. This CDR3 spans 14 amino acids. Germline lookup yields CDR1 MNHEY and CDR2 SVGAGI. Trimming at V came to 5 bases and at J to 2 bases, leaving 4 bases not matched to a gene. Here the CDR3 DNA reads TGTGCCAGCAGTAGTCGACAGGGGAACTATGGCTACACCTTC. This gives the protein CASSSRQGNYGYTF.

The chain recombines TRBV29-1 with TRBJ2-7, with D perhaps being TRBD1 or TRBD2 (5 bases each). Per germline, CDR1 SQVTM and CDR2 ANQGSEA. The ends were cut back, 0 bases at V and 4 bases at J, with 16 bases in the middle. The CDR3 contains 15 residues. CDR3 residues: CSVEEGDLHGYEQYF. In DNA, the CDR3 is TGCAGCGTTGAAGAAGGGGACCTCCACGGATACGAGCAGTACTTC.

This clonotype was recorded only once. The J gene is TRBJ1-5, the V gene TRBV10-3, with 9 positions matching TRBD1. CDR1 and CDR2 from the germline V gene are ENHRY and SYGVKD. With V trimmed by 5 bases and J by 4 bases, 6 bases remained unmatched. This CDR3 comprises 15 residues. The CDR3 spells CAISSGTGMNQPQHF. Written as DNA, the CDR3 is TGTGCCATCAGTTCCGGGACAGGGATGAATCAGCCCCAGCATTTT.

This clonotype was seen at least ten times. V is TRBV15 and J is TRBJ2-7, with 11 bases matching TRBD1. This CDR3 has 15 amino acids. J lost 0 bases, V lost 6 bases, and 4 bases had no gene match. Germline V lookup: CDR1 LNHNV, CDR2 YYDKDF (reference sequence). The CDR3: CATSGDRGSSYEQYF. The CDR3 DNA reads TGTGCCACCAGTGGGGACAGGGGGAGCTCCTACGAGCAGTACTTC.

J is TRBJ2-7 and V is TRBV20-1; 10 nucleotides match TRBD2. This CDR3 spans 14 amino acids. Germline V gene sequence: CDR1 DFQATT, CDR2 SNEGSKA (reference sequence). Germline trimming cut 5 bases from V and 5 bases from J; bases unmatched to any gene: 9. CDR3 DNA: TGCAGTGCTGTCAAGCGGGAGGGCCCCGACGAGCAGTACTTC. Its protein is CSAVKREGPDEQYF.

This clonotype was seen a single time. J is TRBJ2-7 and V is TRBV20-1, with TRBD1 matching 11 bases. The J call may be in error: the DNA end matches TRBJ2-5 better. CDR1 and CDR2 from the germline V gene are DFQATT and SNEGSKA (reference sequence). This CDR3 is built from 16 residues. The CDR3 DNA reads as TGCAGTACTAATGCGGTGGACAGGGGGCGCGAGGAGACCCAGTACTTC. This translates into CSTNAVDRGREETQYF.

The rearrangement joins TRBV5-5 to TRBJ2-1, with D unclear. Trimming pared 5 bases from V and 5 bases from J, leaving 5 bases between. This CDR3 has 11 amino acids. CDR1 and CDR2 (germline): SGHKS, YYEKEE (reference sequence). CDR3 residues: CASRNHNEQFF. The CDR3 nucleotides read TGTGCCAGCAGAAACCACAATGAGCAGTTCTTC.

This chain uses TRBV6-2 or TRBV6-3 with TRBJ2-1; D might be TRBD2 (7 bases). Germline V gene data show CDR1 as MNHEY and CDR2 as SVGEGT. With 4 bases removed from V and 5 bases from J, the gap between germline ends came to 18 bases. This CDR3 has 16 amino acids. CDR3 residues: CASSSAGRGANNEQFF. CDR3 nucleotides: TGTGCCAGCAGTTCCGCAGGCCGGGGGGCTAACAATGAGCAGTTCTTC.

V usage is TRBV10-3 and J usage is TRBJ2-1, with D perhaps being TRBD1 or TRBD2 (6 bases each). This CDR3 region has 13 residues. From germline, CDR1 is ENHRY and CDR2 SYGVKD. V lost 10 bases and J 5 bases, leaving 15 bases between the germline ends. CDR3 in DNA: TGTGCCACCCAAGTAGGGGGGAACAATGAGCAGTTCTTC. Protein: CATQVGGNNEQFF.

V gene TRBV3-1 combines with J gene TRBJ2-1; D is unclear. This CDR3 has 16 residues. The V gene lost 0 bases and the J gene lost 6 bases, with 15 bases spanning the gap. From germline, CDR1 is LGHDT and CDR2 YNNKEL (reference sequence). CDR3 in DNA: TGTGCCAGCAGCCAAGATGGTAGTAGCAGAATCAATGAGCAGTTCTTC. Translated: CASSQDGSSRINEQFF.

The rearrangement joins TRBV20-1 to TRBJ1-1, with a tentative D call TRBD1 (5 bases). From germline, CDR1 is DFQATT and CDR2 SNEGSKA (reference sequence). The CDR3 contains 15 residues. V was shortened by 4 bases and J by 1 base, with 16 bases between the two germline ends. CDR3 coding DNA: TGCAGTGCTACCCGCGGGGGTGGGGGGAACACTGAAGCTTTCTTT. Its translation: CSATRGGGGNTEAFF.